This passage covers 7 T cell receptor beta chains from one sample sequenced in a study of shared clonotypes between healthy human individuals. The protocol was immunoSEQ multiplex PCR, while the TCRdb copy is restricted to in-frame clones and leaves out a portion. The sample has a few million clones, roughly 92% seen once; the top ten hold over 0.12%. Sequencing was performed on naive CD4+ T cells sorted from blood. Subset given: CD45RA+ positively selected. These TCRs come from a man in his late teens or twenties in good health.

This chain links TRBV30 with TRBJ1-6; TRBD1 matches 7 bases. Germline values: CDR1 GTSNPN, CDR2 SVGIG (reference sequence). The CDR3 runs to 15 residues. The ends lost 3 bases at V and 7 bases at J; junction bases unmatched: 9. In DNA, the CDR3 is TGTGCCTGGAGCGGAACCGGGACAGTCAATTCACCCCTCCACTTT. It codes for CAWSGTGTVNSPLHF.

Details on this clone: Other DNA sequences in this sample translate to the same CDR3. The chain employs TRBV5-6 and TRBJ2-7; possibly TRBD2 for D (6 bases). The V gene lost 0 bases and the J gene lost 3 bases, with 7 bases spanning the gap. CDR3 length equals 13 residues. Germline-derived CDR1 and CDR2 are SGHDT and YYEEEE. DNA for the CDR3: TGTGCCAGCAGCTTGGTGGGGGGCTACGAGCAGTACTTC. Its protein is CASSLVGGYEQYF.

The rearrangement links TRBV11-2 to TRBJ2-5; 11 bases are shared with TRBD2. V shed 5 bases and J 5 bases; nucleotides not matched to a gene: 10. CDR3 length: 16 residues. The V gene's germline CDR1 is SGHAT and CDR2 FQNNGV. CDR3 in amino acids: CASSLGVLAGDETQYF. The CDR3 DNA reads as TGTGCCAGCAGCCTAGGGGTACTAGCGGGAGATGAGACCCAGTACTTC.

The chain joins TRBV27 to TRBJ2-7; 8 bases are shared with TRBD2. J lost 5 bases, V lost 0 bases, and 6 bases had no gene match. CDR3 length: 15 amino acids. Germline values: CDR1 MNHEY, CDR2 SMNVEV (reference sequence). The CDR3: CASSLSGGRTHEQYF. The CDR3, as DNA: TGTGCCAGCAGTTTATCAGGCGGGAGGACCCACGAGCAGTACTTC.

About this clone itself: This sample also contains other DNA sequences that code for the same CDR3. The V gene is TRBV18, the J gene TRBJ2-7, with D possibly called TRBD1 or TRBD2 (5 bases each). Trimming shortened V by 0 bases and J by 3 bases, and 9 bases separated the two germline ends. The CDR3 is 14 residues long. Germline CDR1 KGHSH, CDR2 LQKENI. The CDR3 region has the DNA TGTGCCAGCTCACCACCGTCAGGGAGCTACGAGCAGTACTTC. This encodes CASSPPSGSYEQYF.

The chain recombines TRBV7-9 with TRBJ2-7, with D unclear. V lost 6 bases to trimming and J lost 2 bases, with 11 bases between them. CDR1 is SEHNR and CDR2 is FQNEAQ in the germline V gene (reference sequence). The CDR3 runs 13 residues. The CDR3 protein is CASSVDSTYEQYF. Here the CDR3 DNA reads TGTGCCAGCAGTGTGGATAGCACCTACGAGCAGTACTTC.

The chain uses TRBV18 and TRBJ2-3; no definite D call. Trimming stripped 3 bases from V and 0 bases from J, with 13 bases between. Germline CDR1 and CDR2: KGHSH and LQKENI. There are 16 residues in the CDR3. In DNA form, the CDR3 reads TGTGCCAGCTCACCCAATCTTTTAGGCAGCACAGATACGCAGTATTTT. It codes for CASSPNLLGSTDTQYF.